The entry that follows covers one TCR beta chain sequence. Its antigen is currently unknown. The sample is drawn from a study of radiotherapy plus CTLA-4 blockade in lung cancer. On the study more broadly: With approximately 30% of patients having disease control, objective responses were seen in less than 20%. Study-wide results and limits: Blood-borne expansion of tumor-derived TCR clones followed radiotherapy plus ipilimumab. Early shifts in blood T cell clones, with interferon-beta, reportedly predicted response best.

The CDR3 has 15 amino acids. Germline CDR1 is SGHRS and CDR2 is YFSETQ. V lost 2 bases, J lost 2 bases, and 3 bases stayed unmatched. Profiling relied on immunoSEQ multiplex PCR, and the TCRdb table lists in-frame clones only, not all of them. This sample has more than 95,000 clones, with 65% to 80% found just once. Ipilimumab CTLA-4 blockade and focal radiation were given to patients with chemo-refractory metastatic non-small-cell lung cancer. The sequencing here drew on peripheral blood, taken from a patient treated with radiotherapy plus ipilimumab. This rearrangement joins TRBV5-1 to TRBJ2-3; TRBD2 matches 9 bases. The receptor's source is a human donor with non-small cell lung cancer who had a partial response to radiotherapy plus ipilimumab. Some clones in this sample may be carry-over from other donors' samples. CDR3 DNA: TGCGCCAGCAGCTTCGGCGGGGGGGCCACAGATACGCAGTATTTT. Amino acid sequence: CASSFGGGATDTQYF.